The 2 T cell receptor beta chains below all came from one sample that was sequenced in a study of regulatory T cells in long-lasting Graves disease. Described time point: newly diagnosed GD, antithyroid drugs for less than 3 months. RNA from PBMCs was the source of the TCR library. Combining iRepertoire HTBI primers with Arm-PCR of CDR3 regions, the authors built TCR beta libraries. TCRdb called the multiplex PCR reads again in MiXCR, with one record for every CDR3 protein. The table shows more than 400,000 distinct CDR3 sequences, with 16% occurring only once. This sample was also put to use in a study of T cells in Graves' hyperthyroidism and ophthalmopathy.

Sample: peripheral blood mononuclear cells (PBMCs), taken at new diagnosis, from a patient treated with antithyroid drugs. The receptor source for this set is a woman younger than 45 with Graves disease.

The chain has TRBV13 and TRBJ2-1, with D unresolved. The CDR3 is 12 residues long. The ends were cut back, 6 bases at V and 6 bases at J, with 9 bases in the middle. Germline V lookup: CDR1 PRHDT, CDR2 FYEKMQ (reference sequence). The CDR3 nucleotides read TGTGCCAGCAGTTACGCCCGCAATGAGCAGTTCTTC. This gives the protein CASSYARNEQFF.

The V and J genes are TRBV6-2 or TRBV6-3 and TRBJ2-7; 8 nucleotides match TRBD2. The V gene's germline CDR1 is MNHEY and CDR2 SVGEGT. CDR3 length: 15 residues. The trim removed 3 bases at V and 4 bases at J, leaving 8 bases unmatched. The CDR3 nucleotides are TGTGCCAGCAGTTATACCGGGACTAGTTCTTACGAGCAGTACTTC. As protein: CASSYTGTSSYEQYF.